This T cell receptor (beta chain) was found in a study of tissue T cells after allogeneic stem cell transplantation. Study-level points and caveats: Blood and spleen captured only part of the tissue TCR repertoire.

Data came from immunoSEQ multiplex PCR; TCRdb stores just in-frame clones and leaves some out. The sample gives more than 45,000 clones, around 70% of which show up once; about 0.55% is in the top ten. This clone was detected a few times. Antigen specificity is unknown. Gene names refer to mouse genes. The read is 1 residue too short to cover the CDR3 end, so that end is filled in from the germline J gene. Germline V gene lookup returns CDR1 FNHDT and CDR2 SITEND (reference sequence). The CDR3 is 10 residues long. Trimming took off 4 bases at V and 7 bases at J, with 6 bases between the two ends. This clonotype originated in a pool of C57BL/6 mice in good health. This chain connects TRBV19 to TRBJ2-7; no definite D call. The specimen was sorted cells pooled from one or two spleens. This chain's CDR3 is CASSYREQYF. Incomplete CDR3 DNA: TGTGCCAGCAGTTACAGAGAACAGTAC. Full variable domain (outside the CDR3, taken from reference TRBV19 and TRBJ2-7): GGIITQTPKFLIGQEGQKLTLKCQQNFNHDTMYWYRQDSGKGLRLIYYSITENDLQKGDLSEGYDASREKKSSFSLTVTSAQKNEMAVFLCASSYREQYFGPGTRLTVL.